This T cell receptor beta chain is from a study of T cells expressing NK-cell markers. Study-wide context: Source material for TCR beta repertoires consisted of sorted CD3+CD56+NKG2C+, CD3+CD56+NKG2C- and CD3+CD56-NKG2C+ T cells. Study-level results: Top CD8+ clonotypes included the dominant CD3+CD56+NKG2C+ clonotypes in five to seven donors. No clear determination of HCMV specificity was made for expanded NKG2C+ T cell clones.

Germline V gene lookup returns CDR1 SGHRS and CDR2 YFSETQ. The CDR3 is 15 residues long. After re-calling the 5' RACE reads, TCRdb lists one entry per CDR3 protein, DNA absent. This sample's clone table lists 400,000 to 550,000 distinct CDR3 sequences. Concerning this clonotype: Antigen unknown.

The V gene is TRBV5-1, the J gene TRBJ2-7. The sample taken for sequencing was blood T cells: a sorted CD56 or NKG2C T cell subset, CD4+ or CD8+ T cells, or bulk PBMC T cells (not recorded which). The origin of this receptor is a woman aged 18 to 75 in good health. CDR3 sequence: CASSFVPDSSYEQYF.